The 31 T cell receptor beta chains reported below all come from one sample, sequenced in a study of beta chain features in type 1 diabetes. The whole isolated RNA underwent reverse transcription, so sequencing captured expressed TCRB transcripts. Sequencing used immunoSEQ multiplex PCR; TCRdb keeps in-frame clones, though not all of them. Of approximately 340,000 clones listed, less than 15% are singletons. Input material: naive CD4+ T cells from blood. The receptors were gathered from a woman aged 18-29 years in good health.

In this sample, this clone turned up a few times. The chain has TRBV9 and TRBJ1-2, with D hard to call. CDR1 SGDLS and CDR2 YYNGEE come from the germline V gene. CDR3 length: 12 residues. Between the trimmed V and J ends, which lost 1 base and 4 bases, there was a span of 5 bases. This CDR3 is CASSVTSYGYTF. The CDR3 region has the DNA TGTGCCAGCAGCGTAACAAGCTATGGCTACACCTTC.

The chain has TRBV5-1 and TRBJ2-3; TRBD2 agrees at 9 bases. Losses at the gene ends were 1 base for V and 6 bases for J; bases not matched to a gene: 15. CDR3 length: 18 residues. Germline values: CDR1 SGHRS, CDR2 YFSETQ. CDR3 DNA: TGCGCCAGCAGCTTGTCATCCCCATTAGCGGGAGTTTCGGATACGCAGTATTTT. The encoded protein is CASSLSSPLAGVSDTQYF. Full variable domain (outside the CDR3, taken from reference TRBV5-1 and TRBJ2-3): KAGVTQTPRYLIKTRGQQVTLSCSPISGHRSVSWYQQTPGQGLQFLFEYFSETQRNKGNFPGRFSGRQFSNSRSEMNVSTLELGDSALYLCASSLSSPLAGVSDTQYFGPGTRLTVL.

The chain carries TRBV5-1 and TRBJ2-3, with D uncertain. There are 13 residues in the CDR3. V was cut by 0 bases and J by 5 bases, with 7 bases left in between. Per the germline V gene, CDR1 is SGHRS and CDR2 is YFSETQ. CDR3 protein: CASSLGGKDTQYF. The CDR3 coding sequence is TGCGCCAGCAGCTTGGGCGGCAAAGATACGCAGTATTTT.

The sample holds a few counts of this clone. This CDR3 is also generated by other DNA sequences in the sample. The chain carries TRBV29-1 and TRBJ2-7; maybe TRBD2 (5 bases). This CDR3 is 14 amino acids long. Trimming pared 4 bases from V and 3 bases from J, leaving 16 bases between. The germline V gene encodes CDR1 SQVTM and CDR2 ANQGSEA. CDR3 DNA sequence: TGCAGCGTTGTCCTAGCCGGGTCAAGCTACGAGCAGTACTTC. Protein: CSVVLAGSSYEQYF.

This clone has a handful of counts. As DNA, the CDR3 is TGTGCCAGCAGCTTTTACTATACCACAGATACGCAGTATTTT. This sequence encodes CASSFYYTTDTQYF. V usage is TRBV5-4 and J usage is TRBJ2-3; D call uncertain. From germline, CDR1 is SGHNT and CDR2 YYREEE (reference sequence). The CDR3 has 14 residues. V shed 2 bases and J shed 2 bases, with 9 bases lying between them.

This clone was seen only a few times. CDR3 sequence (DNA): TGTGCCTGCGGACAGCAGCTTTCCTACGAGCAGTACTTC. Translated: CACGQQLSYEQYF. V is TRBV30 and J is TRBJ2-7; D is possibly TRBD1 (6 bases). The CDR3 runs to 13 residues. CDR1 and CDR2 from the germline V gene are GTSNPN and SVGIG (reference sequence). Deletions cut 6 bases from V and 1 base from J, with 13 bases between.

This clone showed up just a few times. V is TRBV6-5 and J is TRBJ2-1; TRBD2 agrees at 9 bases. Trimming at V came to 4 bases and at J to 5 bases, leaving 3 bases not matched to a gene. The CDR3 runs to 14 residues. Germline V gene lookup returns CDR1 MNHEY and CDR2 SVGAGI. DNA for the CDR3: TGTGCCAGCAGTTGGCTAGCGGGAAACAATGAGCAGTTCTTC. It yields the protein CASSWLAGNNEQFF.

There are a few counts of this clone. The V gene is TRBV7-2, the J gene TRBJ1-1, with D possibly matching TRBD1 (6 bases). CDR1 is SGHTA, CDR2 FQGNSA, per germline. This CDR3 spans 15 amino acids. Trimming removed 5 bases at V and 5 bases at J, with 18 bases between. CDR3 amino acids: CASSASIQGFTEAFF. The CDR3 region has the DNA TGTGCCAGCAGCGCTAGTATACAGGGATTTACTGAAGCTTTCTTT.

The chain combines TRBV7-2 with TRBJ2-2, with a tentative D call TRBD2 (6 bases). There are 15 residues in the CDR3. Trimming cost V 4 bases and J 1 base, with 10 bases left between them. Germline V gives CDR1 SGHTA, CDR2 FQGNSA. CDR3 bases: TGTGCCAGCAGCTCTGGGACTTGGAACACCGGGGAGCTGTTTTTT. Translation: CASSSGTWNTGELFF.

This clone showed up just a few times. V gene TRBV6-5 combines with J gene TRBJ2-3, with 7 nucleotides matching TRBD2. V was clipped by 6 bases and J by 2 bases; unmatched bases: 2. Germline-derived CDR1 and CDR2 are MNHEY and SVGAGI. CDR3 length equals 13 residues. This chain's CDR3 is CASSRDYTDTQYF. The CDR3 DNA reads TGTGCCAGCAGCCGGGACTACACAGATACGCAGTATTTT.

This rearrangement joins TRBV14 to TRBJ2-7, with 8 positions matching TRBD2. V lost 1 base to trimming and J lost 2 bases; unmatched junction nucleotides: 4. The CDR3 contains 15 residues. Looked up from germline, CDR1 is SGHDN and CDR2 is FVKESK. Written as DNA, the CDR3 is TGTGCCAGCAGCCAAGCTAGCGGGCCTGCCTACGAGCAGTACTTC. Encoded protein: CASSQASGPAYEQYF.

This clone occurred once. The chain couples TRBV18 to TRBJ2-2; TRBD2 might be the D (6 bases). The V end lost 1 base, the J end lost 3 bases, and 9 bases lay between the germline ends. CDR3 length: 15 amino acids. Germline V gene lookup returns CDR1 KGHSH and CDR2 LQKENI. CDR3 DNA: TGTGCCAGCTCACCACGCGGACTATACACCGGGGAGCTGTTTTTT. It translates to CASSPRGLYTGELFF.

This clone was detected only a few times. The J gene is TRBJ2-5, the V gene TRBV18, with D unresolved. CDR1 and CDR2 (germline): KGHSH, LQKENI. V lost 6 bases, J lost 4 bases, and 9 bases lay in between. The CDR3 contains 12 residues. This CDR3 reads CASSPMRETQYF. The CDR3 DNA is TGTGCCAGCTCGCCGATGAGAGAGACCCAGTACTTC.

This clone has a handful of counts. The chain is built from TRBV6-5 and TRBJ1-1, with no clear D. CDR1 MNHEY and CDR2 SVGAGI come from the germline V gene. V shed 8 bases and J shed 6 bases, with 16 bases lying between them. This CDR3 has 13 amino acids. In DNA, the CDR3 is TGTGCCAGCTCCAACACCCTCAGCGCTGAAGCTTTCTTT. Its protein is CASSNTLSAEAFF.

A few counts support this clone. The chain joins TRBV25-1 to TRBJ2-7; the D gene is possibly TRBD1 (6 bases). The CDR3 spans 15 residues. Germline V gives CDR1 MGHDK, CDR2 SYGVNS. Trimming shortened V by 4 bases and J by 3 bases, and 16 bases separated the two germline ends. The CDR3 sequence is CASSVDGRGFYEQYF. CDR3 DNA sequence: TGTGCCAGCAGTGTGGATGGAAGGGGGTTCTACGAGCAGTACTTC.

In this sample, this clone turned up a few times. The chain links TRBV5-4 to TRBJ2-1; D remains ambiguous. V was trimmed by 4 bases and J by 0 bases, leaving 5 bases between them. Per the germline V gene, CDR1 is SGHNT and CDR2 is YYREEE (reference sequence). This CDR3 is built from 13 residues. CDR3: CASSLSSYNEQFF. For the CDR3, the DNA is TGTGCCAGCAGCCTGAGCTCCTACAATGAGCAGTTCTTC.

DNA of the CDR3: TGTGCCATCGCGAGCGAGACAGATACGCAGTATTTT. It encodes CAIASETDTQYF. The V and J genes are TRBV10-3 and TRBJ2-3; D is ambiguous. Trimming shortened V by 8 bases and J by 3 bases, and 9 bases separated the two germline ends. In germline, CDR1 is ENHRY, CDR2 SYGVKD. The CDR3 totals 12 residues.

V gene TRBV7-9 combines with J gene TRBJ1-5; no clear D gene. V was trimmed by 1 base and J by 0 bases, leaving 7 bases between them. The CDR3 sequence is 15 residues long. Germline loops: CDR1 SEHNR, CDR2 FQNEAQ (reference sequence). Here the CDR3 DNA reads TGTGCCAGCAGCTTAGGGAGTTATAGCAATCAGCCCCAGCATTTT. Protein: CASSLGSYSNQPQHF.

This clone was observed a few times. V usage is TRBV7-9 and J usage is TRBJ1-2; no definite D call. Trimming cost V 7 bases and J 1 base, with 10 bases left between them. The CDR3 contains 13 residues. Germline loops: CDR1 SEHNR, CDR2 FQNEAQ (reference sequence). CDR3 DNA sequence: TGTGCCAGCACCATCCGGGGTAACTATGGCTACACCTTC. This encodes CASTIRGNYGYTF.

This clone occurred a few times. V gene TRBV20-1 combines with J gene TRBJ2-7; D unresolved. CDR3 length equals 10 residues. V lost 7 bases, J lost 7 bases, and 11 bases lay in between. CDR1 is DFQATT, CDR2 SNEGSKA, per germline (reference sequence). The CDR3 sequence is CSGEMWEQYF. The CDR3 coding sequence is TGCAGTGGAGAAATGTGGGAGCAGTACTTC.

The sample holds a few counts of this clone. The chain has TRBV4-2 and TRBJ1-1; a weak D match, TRBD1 (6 bases). This CDR3 is 17 amino acids long. The V gene lost 0 bases and the J gene lost 1 base, with 15 bases spanning the gap. The germline V gene encodes CDR1 LGHNA and CDR2 YNFKEQ. In DNA, the CDR3 is TGTGCCAGCAGCCAAGAAAGGGGGGGGCTGGGGAACACTGAAGCTTTCTTT. Amino acids: CASSQERGGLGNTEAFF.

The genes are TRBV7-9 and TRBJ2-3, with 9 bases matching TRBD2. This CDR3 contains 14 residues. Trimming removed 5 bases from V and 4 bases from J; junction bases left unmatched: 4. In germline, CDR1 is SEHNR, CDR2 FQNEAQ (reference sequence). CDR3 region: CASSAREGADTQYF. CDR3 coding DNA: TGTGCCAGCAGCGCGCGGGAGGGGGCAGATACGCAGTATTTT.

The rearrangement joins TRBV2 to TRBJ2-1, with 9 nucleotides matching TRBD2. The CDR3 extends over 14 amino acids. V was pared by 8 bases and J by 7 bases, with 9 bases of the junction left unmatched. CDR1 is SNHLY and CDR2 is FYNNEI in the germline V gene. CDR3 residues: CASCLAGRGNEQFF. In DNA, the CDR3 is TGTGCCAGCTGCCTAGCGGGGAGGGGGAATGAGCAGTTCTTC. The whole variable domain, remainder taken from reference TRBV2 and TRBJ2-1, is EPEVTQTPSHQVTQMGQEVILRCVPISNHLYFYWYRQILGQKVEFLVSFYNNEISEKSEIFDDQFSVERPDGSNFTLKIRSTKLEDSAMYFCASCLAGRGNEQFFGPGTRLTVL.

With regard to this clone: Its ends do not fully match the called genes, so a read error is possible. The chain's CDR3 is CAIRESLGDSQYF. The CDR3 nucleotides read TGTGCCATCAGGGAGTCGTTAGGGGACAGTCAGTACTTC. The chain is built from TRBV10-3 and TRBJ2-4; TRBD1 matches 7 bases. The CDR3 sequence is 13 residues long. The germline V gene has CDR1 ENHRY and CDR2 SYGVKD.

This clone was recorded once. This rearrangement joins TRBV5-4 to TRBJ1-1; 7 nucleotides agree with TRBD1. CDR1 is SGHNT, CDR2 YYREEE, per germline (reference sequence). The ends lost 5 bases at V and 1 base at J; junction bases unmatched: 5. The CDR3 is 14 residues long. The CDR3 protein is CASRSQGSNTEAFF. The DNA for the CDR3 is TGTGCCAGCAGATCACAGGGGTCGAACACTGAAGCTTTCTTT. Drawing the rest from reference TRBV5-4 and TRBJ1-1, the complete variable domain is ETGVTQSPTHLIKTRGQQVTLRCSSQSGHNTVSWYQQALGQGPQFIFQYYREEENGRGNFPPRFSGLQFPNYSSELNVNALELDDSALYLCASRSQGSNTEAFFGQGTRLTVV.

This clone was counted only a few times. In DNA form, the CDR3 reads TGTGCCAGCTCGCCCGACAGGGGGGCAGTCTACGAGCAGTACTTC. Amino acids: CASSPDRGAVYEQYF. The chain recombines TRBV18 with TRBJ2-7; 9 bases fit TRBD1. Germline CDR1 is KGHSH and CDR2 is LQKENI. This CDR3 spans 15 amino acids. V trimming: 6 bases; J trimming: 3 bases; junction bases outside the gene matches: 9.

This clone came up a few times. This rearrangement joins TRBV14 to TRBJ2-5; 7 bases fit TRBD2. The germline CDR1 and CDR2 sequences are SGHDN and FVKESK. CDR3 length equals 15 residues. The ends lost 0 bases at V and 4 bases at J; junction bases unmatched: 5. The CDR3 coding sequence is TGTGCCAGCAGCCAAGAAGGGGAGGGAAGAGAGACCCAGTACTTC. As protein: CASSQEGEGRETQYF.

The chain combines TRBV11-2 with TRBJ2-5; TRBD2 is a possible D gene (6 bases). The CDR3 spans 13 residues. CDR1 is SGHAT, CDR2 FQNNGV, per germline. V lost 1 base, J lost 4 bases, and 7 bases lay in between. As DNA, the CDR3 is TGTGCCAGCAGCTTAGCGGGAGTAGAGACCCAGTACTTC. This encodes CASSLAGVETQYF.

The chain carries TRBV28 and TRBJ2-7, with 7 bases matching TRBD2. Germline V gene data show CDR1 as MDHEN and CDR2 as SYDVKM. With 6 bases clipped from V and 5 bases from J, the junction kept 10 bases outside the gene matches. This CDR3 has 14 residues. CDR3 sequence reads: CASSRSGKWDEQYF. CDR3 in DNA: TGTGCCAGCAGCCGGAGCGGGAAATGGGACGAGCAGTACTTC.

Concerning this clone itself: This sample also contains other DNA sequences that code for the same CDR3. The chain's CDR3 is CASSVSSTDTQYF. CDR3 nucleotides: TGTGCCAGCAGCGTATCTAGCACAGATACGCAGTATTTT. V usage is TRBV9 and J usage is TRBJ2-3; no clear D gene. Deletions cut 1 base from V and 0 bases from J, with 3 bases between. Germline loops: CDR1 SGDLS, CDR2 YYNGEE. The CDR3 is 13 amino acids.

The chain employs TRBV6-1 and TRBJ2-5; weak D call: TRBD1 (5 bases). Germline V gene lookup returns CDR1 MNHNS and CDR2 SASEGT. The length of the CDR3 is 15 residues. Deletions cut 5 bases from V and 5 bases from J, with 18 bases between. CDR3 protein: CASSLWSRGAETQYF. The CDR3 nucleotides read TGTGCCAGCAGTTTATGGTCCCGTGGGGCGGAGACCCAGTACTTC.